This passage covers 22 T cell receptor beta chains from one sample sequenced in a study of blood T cell repertoires in COVID-19. Some clones are missing from TCRdb's copy, which holds only in-frame ones; the method was immunoSEQ multiplex PCR. Among some 100,000 clones listed, 91% were seen once. What was sequenced was peripheral blood. The receptors here all came from a man in his fifties or sixties with acute or convalescent COVID-19.

The chain employs TRBV18 and TRBJ1-5, with D possibly TRBD1 on 5 matching bases. The germline gives CDR1 KGHSH, CDR2 LQKENI. The germline V and J ends were trimmed by 10 bases and 6 bases, with 16 bases remaining between them. The CDR3 is 13 residues long. The DNA for the CDR3 is TGTGCCACCCAGGGCGGGGTTGGTCAGCCCCAGCATTTT. This gives the protein CATQGGVGQPQHF.

The gene calls are TRBV5-8 and TRBJ1-1; possibly TRBD1 for D (5 bases). CDR1 and CDR2 from the germline V gene are SGHTS and YDEGEE. Trimming shortened V by 2 bases and J by 6 bases, and 11 bases separated the two germline ends. This CDR3 has 13 amino acids. CDR3 bases: TGTGCCAGCAGCTTCGGGCACAGGTCTGAAGCTTTCTTT. Amino acid sequence: CASSFGHRSEAFF.

CDR3 amino acids: CASSVSGTEAFF. The CDR3 DNA reads as TGTGCCAGCAGCGTCTCGGGCACTGAAGCTTTCTTT. The chain uses TRBV14 and TRBJ1-1; the D is unclear. Per the germline V gene, CDR1 is SGHDN and CDR2 is FVKESK. The V gene lost 5 bases and the J gene lost 4 bases, with 8 bases spanning the gap. The CDR3 spans 12 residues.

This chain joins TRBV2 and TRBJ2-3, with TRBD1 matching over 8 bases. This CDR3 region has 17 residues. CDR1 is SNHLY, CDR2 FYNNEI, per germline. The ends lost 6 bases at V and 4 bases at J; junction bases unmatched: 15. CDR3 protein: CASRPRRTGLLADTQYF. CDR3 DNA sequence: TGTGCCAGCAGGCCTCGTAGGACAGGGCTTCTAGCAGATACGCAGTATTTT.

In this sample, this clone turned up once. V and J are TRBV6-1 and TRBJ2-1; 7 bases agree with TRBD1. With 0 bases clipped from V and 12 bases from J, the junction kept 8 bases outside the gene matches. Germline assignment: CDR1 MNHNS and CDR2 SASEGT. The CDR3 sequence is 14 residues long. In DNA form, the CDR3 reads TGTGCCAGCAGTGAAGCGGGACAGCGTTCGCGGCAGTTCTTC. Protein sequence: CASSEAGQRSRQFF.

The rearrangement uses TRBV5-1 and TRBJ2-1; TRBD1 agrees at 8 bases. Germline V lookup: CDR1 SGHRS, CDR2 YFSETQ. V shed 3 bases, J shed 5 bases, and the junction held 4 bases outside the gene matches. The CDR3 runs 14 residues. CDR3 region: CASSWTGMDNEQFF. As DNA, the CDR3 is TGCGCCAGCAGCTGGACAGGGATGGACAATGAGCAGTTCTTC.

J is TRBJ1-1 and V is TRBV25-1; 8 bases agree with TRBD1. The V gene's germline CDR1 is MGHDK and CDR2 SYGVNS. With V trimmed by 3 bases and J by 3 bases, 6 bases remained unmatched. This CDR3 comprises 15 residues. The CDR3 DNA reads as TGTGCCAGCAGTGATCTGACAGGGGCGGACACTGAAGCTTTCTTT. Translating it yields CASSDLTGADTEAFF.

The chain uses TRBV19 and TRBJ2-3, with TRBD1 matching 10 bases. The CDR3 consists of 16 residues. CDR1 is LNHDA and CDR2 is SQIVND in the germline V gene (reference sequence). J lost 0 bases, V lost 4 bases, and 4 bases had no gene match. The CDR3 reads CASSTRTGGSTDTQYF. The CDR3 bases are TGTGCCAGTAGTACCCGGACAGGGGGTAGCACAGATACGCAGTATTTT.

V and J are TRBV29-1 and TRBJ1-1, with D tentatively TRBD1 (5 bases). This CDR3 has 12 residues. Trimming left V 6 bases short and J 4 bases short, with 12 bases between. Germline lookup yields CDR1 SQVTM and CDR2 ANQGSEA. CDR3: CSVGPGFTEAFF. The CDR3 DNA reads TGCAGCGTAGGCCCAGGGTTCACTGAAGCTTTCTTT.

The chain employs TRBV19 and TRBJ1-2; D call uncertain. This CDR3 has 15 residues. Germline CDR1 LNHDA, CDR2 SQIVND (reference sequence). Deletions cut 6 bases from V and 4 bases from J, with 18 bases between. The DNA of the CDR3 is TGTGCCAGTAGGCCCTCCCACAGTGACCCCTATGGCTACACCTTC. As protein: CASRPSHSDPYGYTF.

As DNA, the CDR3 is TGTGCCAGCAGTCACCCTTGGACTAGCGGGAGGGCCCGGGATACGCAGTATTTT. Its protein product is CASSHPWTSGRARDTQYF. The V gene is TRBV6-6, the J gene TRBJ2-3; 15 positions match TRBD2. Germline lookup yields CDR1 MNHNY and CDR2 SVGAGI (reference sequence). With V trimmed by 5 bases and J by 6 bases, 12 bases remained unmatched. The CDR3 extends over 18 amino acids.

The chain is built from TRBV2 and TRBJ2-1; D might be TRBD2 (6 bases). Germline V gives CDR1 SNHLY, CDR2 FYNNEI. The CDR3 covers 13 residues. The V end was cut by 8 bases, the J end by 8 bases, with 16 bases between. The DNA for the CDR3 is TGTGCCAGCGGGCTAGCGCGGGTAGATGAGCAGTTCTTC. Amino acid sequence: CASGLARVDEQFF. The full variable domain, its missing parts supplied by reference TRBV2 and TRBJ2-1, is EPEVTQTPSHQVTQMGQEVILRCVPISNHLYFYWYRQILGQKVEFLVSFYNNEISEKSEIFDDQFSVERPDGSNFTLKIRSTKLEDSAMYFCASGLARVDEQFFGPGTRLTVL.

V usage is TRBV6-2 or TRBV6-3 and J usage is TRBJ1-2; tentative D call: TRBD1 (6 bases). Deletions cut 2 bases from V and 4 bases from J, with 20 bases between. CDR1 is MNHEY and CDR2 is SVGEGT in the germline V gene. The CDR3 is made up of 17 amino acids. The CDR3 region is CASSYQMSRGLFYGYTF. CDR3 in DNA: TGTGCCAGCAGTTACCAAATGAGCAGGGGCCTCTTCTATGGCTACACCTTC.

This chain links TRBV28 with TRBJ1-2; 9 nucleotides match TRBD1. The V and J ends lost 4 bases and 4 bases, in that order; junction bases with no gene match: 4. Germline V gene lookup returns CDR1 MDHEN and CDR2 SYDVKM. The CDR3 loop spans 14 amino acids. The CDR3 nucleotides read TGTGCCAGCAGTTCCGGGACAGGGCTCTATGGCTACACCTTC. Its protein product is CASSSGTGLYGYTF.

The rearrangement uses TRBV2 and TRBJ1-1, with D perhaps TRBD1 (5 bases). From germline, CDR1 is SNHLY and CDR2 FYNNEI. Trimming shortened V by 3 bases and J by 1 base, and 9 bases separated the two germline ends. The CDR3 totals 14 residues. The CDR3 coding sequence is TGTGCCAGCAGTGAGGGGCGCCGGAACACTGAAGCTTTCTTT. It is translated as CASSEGRRNTEAFF.

This clone came up a few times. The CDR3 DNA sequence: TGTGCCAGCAGCCTCGAGGACTATGGCTACACCTTC. This codes for CASSLEDYGYTF. The rearrangement links TRBV12-3 or TRBV12-4 to TRBJ1-2; D is unclear. The CDR3 covers 12 residues. V gave up 6 bases and J gave up 3 bases, with 8 bases separating them.

The CDR3, as DNA: TGTGCCAGCAGACAAGGACAGAATGCCTACAATGAGCAGTTCTTC. This translates into CASRQGQNAYNEQFF. The chain uses TRBV11-2 and TRBJ2-1; D perhaps matches TRBD1 (6 bases). V dropped 6 bases and J dropped 2 bases, with 14 bases sitting between them. The CDR3 length is 15 residues. Germline V CDR1 and CDR2: SGHAT, FQNNGV.

In DNA, the CDR3 is TGTGCCACCTTAGGACACAATAACTATGGCTACACCTTC. Its translation: CATLGHNNYGYTF. The rearrangement uses TRBV12-3 or TRBV12-4 and TRBJ1-2, with TRBD1 as a possible D gene (5 bases). V lost 10 bases to trimming and J lost 1 base, with 13 bases between them. This CDR3 has 13 amino acids.

The J gene is TRBJ2-1, the V gene TRBV3-1 (or the pseudogene TRBV3-2); the match to TRBD2 covers 11 bases. From germline, CDR1 is LGHDT and CDR2 YNNKEL (reference sequence). The CDR3 is 13 residues long. Trimming removed 7 bases from V and 6 bases from J; junction bases left unmatched: 2. This CDR3 reads CASTLAGGNEQFF. As DNA, the CDR3 is TGTGCCAGCACGCTAGCGGGAGGCAATGAGCAGTTCTTC.

The rearrangement joins TRBV11-2 to TRBJ2-1; the match to TRBD1 covers 9 bases. Germline V CDR1 and CDR2: SGHAT, FQNNGV. CDR3 size: 16 residues. Trimming removed 1 base from V and 6 bases from J; junction bases left unmatched: 7. CDR3 in DNA: TGTGCCAGCAGCTTAGTGCGCCAGGACAGGGGCAATGAGCAGTTCTTC. Translated, it gives CASSLVRQDRGNEQFF.

J is TRBJ2-2 and V is TRBV28, with D perhaps TRBD2 (6 bases). CDR1 and CDR2 (germline): MDHEN, SYDVKM. The V end lost 3 bases, the J end lost 4 bases, and 21 bases lay between the germline ends. This CDR3 is 18 amino acids long. This chain's CDR3 is CASSLWGPVLEGTGELFF. CDR3 sequence (DNA): TGTGCCAGCAGTTTGTGGGGCCCCGTGCTGGAGGGCACCGGGGAGCTGTTTTTT. Full variable domain (rest looked up from reference TRBV28 and TRBJ2-2): DVKVTQSSRYLVKRTGEKVFLECVQDMDHENMFWYRQDPGLGLRLIYFSYDVKMKEKGDIPEGYSVSREKKERFSLILESASTNQTSMYLCASSLWGPVLEGTGELFFGEGSRLTVL.

The genes are TRBV28 and TRBJ2-7; the match to TRBD2 covers 12 bases. Germline CDR1 and CDR2: MDHEN and SYDVKM. V trimming: 5 bases; J trimming: 3 bases; junction bases outside the gene matches: 8. The CDR3 has 16 residues. The CDR3, as DNA: TGTGCCAGCAGTGTCGGACTAGCGGGACCCCGCTACGAGCAGTACTTC. The encoded protein is CASSVGLAGPRYEQYF.